This TCR beta chain was captured in a study of T cells in localized non-small cell lung cancer. The germline CDR1 and CDR2 sequences are SGHVS and FQNEAQ. Unmatched junction bases numbered 3, after V lost 4 bases and J lost 1 base. This CDR3 has 15 residues. Generated by immunoSEQ multiplex PCR, the TCRdb table keeps only in-frame clones and is missing some. The top ten hold 6% to 8% of the sample, which has tens of thousands of clones, approximately 80% seen once. The V call is TRBV7-8, the J call TRBJ1-5, with 8 bases aligning to TRBD1. Sequences were derived from PBMCs, sampled before any cancer treatment. This sequence was found in a man aged 40-75 years with stage II lung adenocarcinoma. The CDR3 sequence is CASSYRQGSNQPQHF. The CDR3 nucleotides are TGTGCCAGCAGCTACCGACAGGGGAGCAATCAGCCCCAGCATTTT.